A single sample is the source of the 4 T cell receptor beta chains below, sequenced in a study of metastatic and nonmetastatic thyroid tumors. TCRdb used MiXCR to call clones anew from the PCR reads. The sample yields about 92,000 clones, just under 15% seen once. Thyroid surgery had not been preceded by any treatment in any patient. The sample consisted of blood. These receptors were collected from a female donor with papillary thyroid cancer or a benign thyroid nodule (not recorded which). Some clones in this sample may be carry-over from other donors' samples.

In its sample, this clone was seen many times. The V call is TRBV6-1, the J call TRBJ1-2, with TRBD1 matching 9 bases. J gave up 7 bases and V 5 bases, and 8 bases lay outside the gene matches. There are 14 residues in the CDR3. Per germline, CDR1 MNHNS and CDR2 SASEGT. DNA for the CDR3: TGTGCCAGCAGTTTGTACAGGGGGCGGAGTGGCTACACCTTC. Its protein is CASSLYRGRSGYTF.

Ten or more counts support this clone. The rearrangement links TRBV25-1 to TRBJ2-5; 7 nucleotides line up with TRBD2. The V and J ends lost 2 bases and 5 bases, in that order; junction bases with no gene match: 5. Germline loops: CDR1 MGHDK, CDR2 SYGVNS. The CDR3 consists of 14 residues. The CDR3 DNA sequence: TGTGCCAGCAGTGAAAGGTGGGGAGGGGAGACCCAGTACTTC. This encodes CASSERWGGETQYF.

This clone has ten or more counts. The chain couples TRBV7-6 to TRBJ1-2; D is unclear. The CDR3 is 13 residues long. V was clipped by 2 bases and J by 6 bases, with 10 bases between them. CDR1 and CDR2 from the germline V gene are SGHVS and FNYEAQ. The CDR3 coding sequence is TGTGCCAGCAGCTTAAATTTCCGGGATGGCTACACCTTC. Its protein is CASSLNFRDGYTF.

V usage is TRBV6-2 or TRBV6-3 and J usage is TRBJ2-3; TRBD2 matches at 7 bases. Losses at the gene ends were 0 bases for V and 9 bases for J; bases not matched to a gene: 12. Germline CDR1 and CDR2: MNHEY and SVGEGT. CDR3 size: 16 residues. The CDR3 reads CASSYSGLAVGGTQYF. Here the CDR3 DNA reads TGTGCCAGCAGTTACTCGGGCCTAGCGGTGGGGGGGACGCAGTATTTT.